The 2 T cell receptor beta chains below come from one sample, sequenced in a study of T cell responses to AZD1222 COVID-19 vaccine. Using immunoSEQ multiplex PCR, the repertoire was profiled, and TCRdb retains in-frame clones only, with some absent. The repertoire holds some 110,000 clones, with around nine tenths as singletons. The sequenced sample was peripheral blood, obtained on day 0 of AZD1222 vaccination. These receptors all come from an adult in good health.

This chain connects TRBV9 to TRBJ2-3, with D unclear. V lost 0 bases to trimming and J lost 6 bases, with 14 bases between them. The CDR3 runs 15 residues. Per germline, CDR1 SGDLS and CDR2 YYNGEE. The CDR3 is CASSVGPQYGDTQYF. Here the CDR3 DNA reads TGTGCCAGCAGCGTAGGCCCTCAGTACGGGGATACGCAGTATTTT.

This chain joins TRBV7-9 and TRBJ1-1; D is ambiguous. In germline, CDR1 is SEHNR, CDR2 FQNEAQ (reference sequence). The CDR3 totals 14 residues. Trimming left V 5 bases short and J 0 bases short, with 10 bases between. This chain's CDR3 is CASSTSGVNTEAFF. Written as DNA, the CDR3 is TGTGCCAGCAGCACTTCGGGAGTGAACACTGAAGCTTTCTTT.